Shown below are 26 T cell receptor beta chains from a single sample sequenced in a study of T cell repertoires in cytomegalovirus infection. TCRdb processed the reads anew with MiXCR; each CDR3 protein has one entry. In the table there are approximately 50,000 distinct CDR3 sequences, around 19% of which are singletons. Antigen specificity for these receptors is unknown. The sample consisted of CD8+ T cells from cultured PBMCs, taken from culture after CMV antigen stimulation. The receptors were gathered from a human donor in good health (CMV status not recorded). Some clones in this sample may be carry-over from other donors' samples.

This CDR3 reads CASSSRGGGYNEQFF. CDR3 coding DNA: TGTGCCAGCAGTTCGCGGGGGGGCGGGTACAATGAGCAGTTCTTC. V and J are TRBV12-3 or TRBV12-4 and TRBJ2-1; 9 positions match TRBD2. With 4 bases clipped from V and 4 bases from J, the junction kept 5 bases outside the gene matches. This CDR3 contains 15 residues.

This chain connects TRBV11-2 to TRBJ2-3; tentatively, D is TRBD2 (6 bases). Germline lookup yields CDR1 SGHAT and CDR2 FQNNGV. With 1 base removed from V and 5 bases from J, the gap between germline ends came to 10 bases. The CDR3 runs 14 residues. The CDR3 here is CASSLATGVDTQYF. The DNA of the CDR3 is TGTGCCAGCAGCTTAGCGACGGGGGTAGATACGCAGTATTTT.

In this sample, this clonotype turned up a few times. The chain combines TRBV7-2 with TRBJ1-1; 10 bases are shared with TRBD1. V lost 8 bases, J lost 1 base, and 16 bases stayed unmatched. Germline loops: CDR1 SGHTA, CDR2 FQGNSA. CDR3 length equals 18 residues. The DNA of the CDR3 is TGTGCCAGCCGCCTAGAGACAGGGGGCCTTCATGGGAACACTGAAGCTTTCTTT. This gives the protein CASRLETGGLHGNTEAFF.

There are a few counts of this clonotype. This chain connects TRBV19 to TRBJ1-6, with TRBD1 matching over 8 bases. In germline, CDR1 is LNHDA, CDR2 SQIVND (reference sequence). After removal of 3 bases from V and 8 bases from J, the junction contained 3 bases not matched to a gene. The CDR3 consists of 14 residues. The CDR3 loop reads CASSIAGGYSPLHF. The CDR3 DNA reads TGTGCCAGTAGTATTGCAGGGGGCTATTCACCCCTCCACTTT.

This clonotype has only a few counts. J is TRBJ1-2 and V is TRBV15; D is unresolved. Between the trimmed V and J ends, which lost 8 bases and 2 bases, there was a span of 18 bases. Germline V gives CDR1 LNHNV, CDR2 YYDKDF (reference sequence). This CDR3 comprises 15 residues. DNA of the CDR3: TGTGCCACCGGGTTAACAGCGGACTGGAACTATGGCTACACCTTC. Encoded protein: CATGLTADWNYGYTF.

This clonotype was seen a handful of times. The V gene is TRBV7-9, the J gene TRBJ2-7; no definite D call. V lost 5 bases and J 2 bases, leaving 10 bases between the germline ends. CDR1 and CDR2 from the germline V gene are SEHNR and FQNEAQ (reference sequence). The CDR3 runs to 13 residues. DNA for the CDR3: TGTGCCAGCAGCCCACCGGCCACCTACGAGCAGTACTTC. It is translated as CASSPPATYEQYF.

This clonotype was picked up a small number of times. The CDR3 loop is CASSQGHEGNTGELFF. The CDR3, as DNA: TGCGCCAGCAGCCAAGGGCACGAGGGGAATACCGGGGAGCTGTTTTTT. This chain links TRBV4-3 with TRBJ2-2; D possibly uses TRBD1 or TRBD2 (5 bases each). Per the germline V gene, CDR1 is LGHNA and CDR2 is YSLEER. V lost 1 base, J lost 5 bases, and 14 bases lay in between. The CDR3 runs 16 residues.

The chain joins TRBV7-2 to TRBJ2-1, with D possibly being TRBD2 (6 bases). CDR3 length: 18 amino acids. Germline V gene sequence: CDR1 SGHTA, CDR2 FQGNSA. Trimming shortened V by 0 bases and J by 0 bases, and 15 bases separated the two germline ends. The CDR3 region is CASSLAPAGRSSYNEQFF. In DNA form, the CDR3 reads TGTGCCAGCAGCTTAGCGCCCGCGGGGCGGAGCTCCTACAATGAGCAGTTCTTC.

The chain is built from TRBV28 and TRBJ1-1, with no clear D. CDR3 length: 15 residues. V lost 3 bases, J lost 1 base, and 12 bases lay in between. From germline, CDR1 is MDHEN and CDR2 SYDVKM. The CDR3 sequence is CASSFKFGRNTEAFF. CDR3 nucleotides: TGTGCCAGCAGTTTTAAATTCGGGAGGAACACTGAAGCTTTCTTT.

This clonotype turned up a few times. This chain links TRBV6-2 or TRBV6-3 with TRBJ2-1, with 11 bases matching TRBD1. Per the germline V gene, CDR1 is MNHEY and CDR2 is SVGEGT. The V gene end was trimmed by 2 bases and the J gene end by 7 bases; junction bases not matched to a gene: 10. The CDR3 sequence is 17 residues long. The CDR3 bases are TGTGCCAGCAGTTACGAGTTGAGGGGACAGGGGGTAAATGAGCAGTTCTTC. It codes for CASSYELRGQGVNEQFF.

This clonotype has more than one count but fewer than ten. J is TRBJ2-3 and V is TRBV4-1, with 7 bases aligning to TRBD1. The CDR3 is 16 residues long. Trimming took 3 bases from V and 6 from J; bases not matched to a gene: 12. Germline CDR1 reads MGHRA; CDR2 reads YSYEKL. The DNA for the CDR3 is TGCGCCAGCAGCCACCCGGGACAGTCCGCAGGGGATACGCAGTATTTT. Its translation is CASSHPGQSAGDTQYF.

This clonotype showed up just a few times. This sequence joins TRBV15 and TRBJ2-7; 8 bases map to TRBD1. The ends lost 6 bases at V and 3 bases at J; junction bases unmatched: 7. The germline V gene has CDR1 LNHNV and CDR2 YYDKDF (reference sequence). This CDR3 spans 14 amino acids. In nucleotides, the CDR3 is TGTGCCACCAGTACGTCAGGGGGCCACTACGAGCAGTACTTC. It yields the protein CATSTSGGHYEQYF.

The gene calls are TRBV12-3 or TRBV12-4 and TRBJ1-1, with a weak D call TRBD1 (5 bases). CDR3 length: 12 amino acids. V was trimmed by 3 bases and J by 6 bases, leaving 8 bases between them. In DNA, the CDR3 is TGTGCCAGCAGTTTCCCGGGACCTGAAGCTTTCTTT. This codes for CASSFPGPEAFF.

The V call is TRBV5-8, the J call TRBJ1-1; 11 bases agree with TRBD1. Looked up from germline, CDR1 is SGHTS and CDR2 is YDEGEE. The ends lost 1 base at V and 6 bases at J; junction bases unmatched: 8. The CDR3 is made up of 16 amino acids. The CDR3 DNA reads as TGTGCCAGCAGCTTGACCCCGGACAGGGGGCGGCCTGAAGCTTTCTTT. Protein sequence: CASSLTPDRGRPEAFF.

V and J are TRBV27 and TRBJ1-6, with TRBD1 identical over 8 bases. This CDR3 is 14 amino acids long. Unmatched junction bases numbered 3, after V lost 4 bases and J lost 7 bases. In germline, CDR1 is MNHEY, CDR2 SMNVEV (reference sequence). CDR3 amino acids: CASSWTGWNSPLHF. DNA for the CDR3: TGTGCCAGCAGTTGGACAGGGTGGAATTCACCCCTCCACTTT.

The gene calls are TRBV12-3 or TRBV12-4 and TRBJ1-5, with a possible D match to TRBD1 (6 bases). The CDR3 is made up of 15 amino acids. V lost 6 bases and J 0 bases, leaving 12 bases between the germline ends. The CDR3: CASRQRTDSNQPQHF. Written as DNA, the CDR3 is TGTGCCAGCAGACAGAGGACAGATAGCAATCAGCCCCAGCATTTT.

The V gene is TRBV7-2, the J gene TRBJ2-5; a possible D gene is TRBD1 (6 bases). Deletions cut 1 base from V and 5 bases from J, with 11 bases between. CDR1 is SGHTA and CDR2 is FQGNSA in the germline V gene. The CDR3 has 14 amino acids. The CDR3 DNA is TGTGCCAGCAGCTTAGTTGGGGGCGGCGAGACCCAGTACTTC. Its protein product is CASSLVGGGETQYF.

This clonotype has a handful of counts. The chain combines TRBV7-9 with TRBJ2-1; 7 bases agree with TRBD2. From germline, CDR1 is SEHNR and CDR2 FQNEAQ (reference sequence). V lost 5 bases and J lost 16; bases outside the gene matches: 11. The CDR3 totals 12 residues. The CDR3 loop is CASSPQERGFFF. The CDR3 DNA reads TGTGCCAGCAGCCCCCAGGAGCGGGGATTCTTCTTC.

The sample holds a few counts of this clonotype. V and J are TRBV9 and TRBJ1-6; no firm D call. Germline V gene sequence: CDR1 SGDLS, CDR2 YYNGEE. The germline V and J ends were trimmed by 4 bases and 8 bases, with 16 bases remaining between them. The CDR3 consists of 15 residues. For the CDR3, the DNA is TGTGCCAGCAGCTCCGACGGAGACGGCTATTCACCCCTCCACTTT. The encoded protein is CASSSDGDGYSPLHF.

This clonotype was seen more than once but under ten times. The CDR3 region has the DNA TGTGCCAGCAGTTTAGATGGAACTACCCCTAGCACAGATACGCAGTATTTT. Translated: CASSLDGTTPSTDTQYF. This chain uses TRBV27 with TRBJ2-3; no clear D gene. This CDR3 spans 17 amino acids. CDR1 and CDR2 (germline): MNHEY, SMNVEV (reference sequence). The V end lost 2 bases, the J end lost 0 bases, and 15 bases lay between the germline ends.

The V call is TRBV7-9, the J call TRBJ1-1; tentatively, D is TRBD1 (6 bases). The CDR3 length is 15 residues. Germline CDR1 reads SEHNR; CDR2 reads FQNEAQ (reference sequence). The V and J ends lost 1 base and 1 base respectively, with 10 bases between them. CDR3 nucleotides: TGTGCCAGCAGCTTAGGGGGGGCGGGGAACACTGAAGCTTTCTTT. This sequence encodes CASSLGGAGNTEAFF.

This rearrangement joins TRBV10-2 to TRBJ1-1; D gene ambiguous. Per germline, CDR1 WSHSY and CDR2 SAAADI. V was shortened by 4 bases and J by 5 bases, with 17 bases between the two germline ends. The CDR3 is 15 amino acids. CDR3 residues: CASSVKLGLRTEAFF. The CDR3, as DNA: TGCGCCAGCAGTGTGAAACTGGGGTTACGAACTGAAGCTTTCTTT.

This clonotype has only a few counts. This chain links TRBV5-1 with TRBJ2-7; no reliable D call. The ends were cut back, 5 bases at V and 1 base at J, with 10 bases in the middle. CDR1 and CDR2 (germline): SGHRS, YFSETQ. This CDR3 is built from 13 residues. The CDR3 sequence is CASSSERSYEQYF. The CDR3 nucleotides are TGCGCCAGCAGTTCGGAACGGTCCTACGAGCAGTACTTC.

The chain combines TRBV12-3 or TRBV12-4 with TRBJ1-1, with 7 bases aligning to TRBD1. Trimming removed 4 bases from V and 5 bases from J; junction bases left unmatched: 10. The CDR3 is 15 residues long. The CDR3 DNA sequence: TGTGCCAGCAGTTCACAGGGGTGGGGAGGTACTGAAGCTTTCTTT. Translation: CASSSQGWGGTEAFF.

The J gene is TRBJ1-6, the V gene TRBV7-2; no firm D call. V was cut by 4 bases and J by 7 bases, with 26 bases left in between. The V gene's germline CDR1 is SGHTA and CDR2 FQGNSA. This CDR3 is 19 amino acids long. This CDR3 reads CASSSLGPLRGGRNSPLHF. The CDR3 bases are TGTGCCAGCAGCTCGCTAGGGCCTCTCAGAGGAGGAAGGAATTCACCCCTCCACTTT. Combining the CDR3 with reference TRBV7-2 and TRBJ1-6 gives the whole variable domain GAGVSQSPSNKVTEKGKDVELRCDPISGHTALYWYRQSLGQGLEFLIYFQGNSAPDKSGLPSDRFSAERTGGSVSTLTIQRTQQEDSAVYLCASSSLGPLRGGRNSPLHFGNGTRLTVT.

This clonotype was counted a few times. CDR3 DNA: TGTGCCAGCAGTTTACCACGACCCCCTCCACTGAATACGCAGTATTTT. It yields the protein CASSLPRPPPLNTQYF. The gene calls are TRBV12-3 or TRBV12-4 and TRBJ2-3, with D unresolved. This CDR3 region has 16 residues. V lost 2 bases to trimming and J lost 7 bases, with 19 bases between them.